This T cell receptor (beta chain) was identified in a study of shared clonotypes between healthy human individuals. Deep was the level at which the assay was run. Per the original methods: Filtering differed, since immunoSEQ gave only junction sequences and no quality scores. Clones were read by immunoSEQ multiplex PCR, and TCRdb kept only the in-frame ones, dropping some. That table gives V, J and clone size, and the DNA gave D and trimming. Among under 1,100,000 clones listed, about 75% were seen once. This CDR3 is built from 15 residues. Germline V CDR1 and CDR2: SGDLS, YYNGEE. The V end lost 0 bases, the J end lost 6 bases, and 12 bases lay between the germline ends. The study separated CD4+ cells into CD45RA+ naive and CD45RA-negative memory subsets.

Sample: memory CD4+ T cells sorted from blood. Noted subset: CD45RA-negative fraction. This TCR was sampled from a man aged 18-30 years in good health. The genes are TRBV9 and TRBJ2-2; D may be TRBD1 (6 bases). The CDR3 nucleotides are TGTGCCAGCAGCGTAGTAGGACAGTCCGCCGGGGAGCTGTTTTTT. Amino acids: CASSVVGQSAGELFF.